In its sample, the clone carrying this T cell receptor (beta chain) is medium-sized. Its target is not known. TCR cDNA molecules each had a unique molecular identifier. TCRdb called the 5' RACE reads again in MiXCR, with one record for every CDR3 protein. This table holds about 6,000 distinct CDR3 sequences, 9.1% found once. The time point here: sample taken at primary tumor resection. This sample was taken from a study of spatial heterogeneity in lung cancer. Study-wide results and caveats: How many expanded intratumoral alpha and beta TCRs were present tracked the tumor mutation count, which was a count of nonsynonymous mutations.

Germline V gene data show CDR1 as SGHDT and CDR2 as YYEEEE. CDR3 length: 14 residues. Trimming took off 3 bases at V and 3 bases at J, with 12 bases between the two ends. This TCR was sampled from a female donor with early-stage non-small cell lung cancer. This specimen was lung tumor tissue, taken at surgery. The rearrangement links TRBV5-6 to TRBJ1-2; TRBD1 is a possible D gene (6 bases). The DNA of the CDR3 is TGTGCCAGCAGCTACACGGGGGCGGACTATGGCTACACCTTC. It encodes CASSYTGADYGYTF.